A single sample is the source of the 16 T cell receptor beta chains below, sequenced in a study of graft-versus-host responses after intestinal transplantation (dated by TCRdb to 2020 to 2023). Receptor libraries were prepared by the immunoSEQ multiplex PCR assay. In TCRdb, the immuneACCESS table is reduced to in-frame sequences with V and J assigned. These tables do not hold every clone; where another copy was compared, an unresolved V gene accounts for under half, and the others remain unexplained. Here the sample has about 46,000 clones; over 80% occur a single time. The biggest ten clones account for about 5.9% of the sample. The sample was PBMCs, taken about 800 days after a first intestinal transplant, on the day of a second. These TCRs come from a human patient who received an intestinal transplant, so some T cells may come from the graft donor.

The chain links TRBV29-1 to TRBJ1-5, with D possibly TRBD1 on 6 matching bases. The CDR3 consists of 14 residues. The V and J ends lost 1 base and 4 bases respectively, with 11 bases between them. From germline, CDR1 is SQVTM and CDR2 ANQGSEA. The CDR3 nucleotides are TGCAGCGTTGAAGGGAAAGACAGGAATCAGCCCCAGCATTTT. It is translated as CSVEGKDRNQPQHF. Full variable domain (missing parts from reference TRBV29-1 and TRBJ1-5): SAVISQKPSRDICQRGTSLTIQCQVDSQVTMMFWYRQQPGQSLTLIATANQGSEATYESGFVIDKFPISRPNLTFSTLTVSNMSPEDSSIYLCSVEGKDRNQPQHFGDGTRLSIL.

Only one count was recorded for this clone. The V and J genes are TRBV18 and TRBJ2-2; no definite D call. The CDR3 has 15 amino acids. Between the trimmed V and J ends, which lost 0 bases and 7 bases, there was a span of 12 bases. CDR1 and CDR2 (germline): KGHSH, LQKENI. CDR3 sequence (DNA): TGTGCCAGCTCACCACCTTCAGGATGGAACGGGGAGCTGTTTTTT. Protein: CASSPPSGWNGELFF.

The chain has TRBV29-1 and TRBJ1-5; the D gene is possibly TRBD1 (5 bases). The CDR3 contains 12 residues. Trimming cost V 5 bases and J 3 bases, with 8 bases left between them. Germline assignment: CDR1 SQVTM and CDR2 ANQGSEA. The CDR3 nucleotides read TGCAGCGTTAAGGACAACAATCAGCCCCAGCATTTT. Translation gives CSVKDNNQPQHF.

The chain uses TRBV5-8 and TRBJ1-3; D call uncertain. Trimming stripped 2 bases from V and 4 bases from J, with 4 bases between. Germline CDR1 and CDR2: SGHTS and YDEGEE. The CDR3 consists of 12 residues. The CDR3 DNA sequence: TGTGCCAGCAGCTTAGTGGGAAACACCATATATTTT. The encoded protein is CASSLVGNTIYF.

J is TRBJ2-4 and V is TRBV2; 9 bases line up with TRBD2. Germline V gives CDR1 SNHLY, CDR2 FYNNEI. This CDR3 is 19 amino acids long. The junction had 14 bases not matched to a gene; V was cut back by 5 bases and J by 0 bases. In DNA, the CDR3 is TGTGCCAGCAGTCAAGAGGGTCTAGCGGGGACACTAGCCAAAAACATTCAGTACTTC. Encoded protein: CASSQEGLAGTLAKNIQYF.

The chain carries TRBV6-1 and TRBJ2-3; D possibly matches TRBD1 or TRBD2 (5 bases each). There are 13 residues in the CDR3. Germline V gives CDR1 MNHNS, CDR2 SASEGT. The ends were cut back, 2 bases at V and 9 bases at J, with 12 bases in the middle. For the CDR3, the DNA is TGTGCCAGCAGTGAAAATTGGGGGTTGACGCAGTATTTT. Encoded protein: CASSENWGLTQYF.

The J gene is TRBJ2-6, the V gene TRBV19, with 7 positions matching TRBD1. CDR3 length equals 15 residues. The germline V gene has CDR1 LNHDA and CDR2 SQIVND (reference sequence). The junction had 4 bases not matched to a gene; V was cut back by 6 bases and J by 2 bases. The CDR3 reads CASSPTGTGANVLTF. The CDR3 nucleotides are TGTGCCAGTAGCCCGACAGGGACTGGGGCCAACGTCCTGACTTTC.

The V call is TRBV28, the J call TRBJ2-6; TRBD1 aligns across 7 bases. Germline CDR1 reads MDHEN; CDR2 reads SYDVKM. The CDR3 is made up of 15 amino acids. The V gene end was trimmed by 5 bases and the J gene end by 1 base; junction bases not matched to a gene: 2. The CDR3 protein is CASSQQGSGANVLTF. DNA for the CDR3: TGTGCCAGCAGTCAACAGGGGTCTGGGGCCAACGTCCTGACTTTC.

The gene calls are TRBV9 and TRBJ1-5, with D perhaps TRBD1 (6 bases). V was cut by 0 bases and J by 7 bases, with 8 bases left in between. Germline CDR1 and CDR2: SGDLS and YYNGEE. The CDR3 extends over 13 amino acids. In nucleotides, the CDR3 is TGTGCCAGCAGCGTAGAACAGGGCCAGCCCCAGCATTTT. It encodes CASSVEQGQPQHF.

V and J are TRBV5-8 and TRBJ2-3; TRBD1 is a possible D gene (6 bases). Trimming removed 4 bases at V and 0 bases at J, with 18 bases between. This CDR3 has 17 amino acids. Per the germline V gene, CDR1 is SGHTS and CDR2 is YDEGEE. The CDR3 region is CASSPTQTGRSTDTQYF. The CDR3, as DNA: TGTGCCAGCAGCCCGACCCAGACAGGCCGTAGCACAGATACGCAGTATTTT.

The chain couples TRBV9 to TRBJ2-1; unclear D gene. Germline CDR1 reads SGDLS; CDR2 reads YYNGEE. With 4 bases removed from V and 3 bases from J, the gap between germline ends came to 5 bases. This CDR3 region has 12 residues. The CDR3 DNA reads as TGTGCCAGCAGCCCAAACTACAATGAGCAGTTCTTC. Translated: CASSPNYNEQFF.

The table lists this clone with a count of one. This sequence joins TRBV27 and TRBJ2-3, with D perhaps TRBD1 (5 bases). The CDR3 runs to 14 residues. Germline V gene sequence: CDR1 MNHEY, CDR2 SMNVEV (reference sequence). V was cut by 5 bases and J by 1 base, with 10 bases left in between. CDR3 sequence (DNA): TGTGCCAGCAGTCTGGGGCACCGCACAGATACGCAGTATTTT. This codes for CASSLGHRTDTQYF.

This clone showed up just once. V gene TRBV19 combines with J gene TRBJ1-2, with 7 bases identical to TRBD1. J lost 8 bases, V lost 4 bases, and 1 base had no gene match. This CDR3 is built from 11 residues. Germline CDR1 and CDR2: LNHDA and SQIVND (reference sequence). The CDR3 is CASSNRGGYTF. The DNA for the CDR3 is TGTGCCAGTAGTAACAGGGGAGGCTACACCTTC. Full variable domain (remainder filled in from reference TRBV19 and TRBJ1-2): DGGITQSPKYLFRKEGQNVTLSCEQNLNHDAMYWYRQDPGQGLRLIYYSQIVNDFQKGDIAEGYSVSREKKESFPLTVTSAQKNPTAFYLCASSNRGGYTFGSGTRLTVV.

The chain links TRBV11-2 to TRBJ2-5, with 7 bases aligning to TRBD2. The DNA end lines up better with TRBJ2-7; the J call may be wrong. The CDR3 loop spans 14 amino acids. Per the germline V gene, CDR1 is SGHAT and CDR2 is FQNNGV. CDR3 loop: CASSLSSGNYEQYF. The CDR3 DNA reads as TGTGCCAGCAGCTTATCTAGCGGTAACTACGAGCAGTACTTC.

V usage is TRBV7-3 and J usage is TRBJ2-6; TRBD2 aligns across 10 bases. The germline gives CDR1 SGHTA, CDR2 FQGTGA. After removal of 3 bases from V and 0 bases from J, the junction contained 2 bases not matched to a gene. This CDR3 is 17 amino acids long. CDR3 residues: CASSLTSGFSGANVLTF. The CDR3 region has the DNA TGTGCCAGCAGCTTGACTAGCGGGTTCTCTGGGGCCAACGTCCTGACTTTC.

The rearrangement uses TRBV5-6 and TRBJ2-3, with 12 bases matching TRBD2. The CDR3 sequence is 18 residues long. Losses at the gene ends were 2 bases for V and 2 bases for J; bases not matched to a gene: 9. The germline CDR1 and CDR2 sequences are SGHDT and YYEEEE. The CDR3 DNA is TGTGCCAGCAGCTTACTCGGACTAGCGGGGACCGACACAGATACGCAGTATTTT. It codes for CASSLLGLAGTDTDTQYF.